Shown below are 3 T cell receptor beta chains from a single sample sequenced in a study of PD-L1 blockade in urothelial cancer. Using immunoSEQ multiplex PCR, the repertoire was profiled, and TCRdb retains in-frame clones only, with some absent. The profile shows about 25,000 clones, about four fifths of them singletons. The input for sequencing was PBMCs, taken around atezolizumab (anti-PD-L1) treatment. The receptors come from a man aged 65 to 79 with urothelial cancer.

Comments on this clone: A read error may produce the germline difference seen at one junction end. The chain employs TRBV28 and TRBJ2-7; tentative D call: TRBD1 (8 bases). The CDR3 totals 14 residues. Germline CDR1 reads MDHEN; CDR2 reads SYDVKM. The CDR3, as DNA: TGTGCCAGCAGTTCTGGACAGGGAGGGACAGGACTCATCTTC. Amino acid sequence: CASSSGQGGTGLIF.

V gene TRBV28 combines with J gene TRBJ2-1, with D maybe TRBD2 (6 bases). The CDR3 sequence is 15 residues long. Germline V CDR1 and CDR2: MDHEN, SYDVKM. Trimming cost V 3 bases and J 0 bases, with 9 bases left between them. Written as DNA, the CDR3 is TGTGCCAGCAGTTTGCGGGGTAGCTCCTACAATGAGCAGTTCTTC. Its protein is CASSLRGSSYNEQFF.

The chain recombines TRBV28 with TRBJ1-1; 7 nucleotides agree with TRBD1. The CDR3 loop spans 14 amino acids. Germline CDR1 reads MDHEN; CDR2 reads SYDVKM. V was pared by 2 bases and J by 3 bases, with 3 bases of the junction left unmatched. The CDR3 DNA reads TGTGCCAGCAGTTTAGGGACAGAATACACTGAAGCTTTCTTT. Translated, it gives CASSLGTEYTEAFF. Full variable domain (outside the CDR3, taken from reference TRBV28 and TRBJ1-1): DVKVTQSSRYLVKRTGEKVFLECVQDMDHENMFWYRQDPGLGLRLIYFSYDVKMKEKGDIPEGYSVSREKKERFSLILESASTNQTSMYLCASSLGTEYTEAFFGQGTRLTVV.